This TCR beta chain is drawn from a study of OX40 agonist ivuxolimab in advanced cancers. Study information: With ivuxolimab, an agonistic anti-OX40 (CD134) antibody, patients were treated. Every patient in dose escalation had hepatocellular carcinoma, melanoma, renal cell or head and neck cancer. Study-wide findings and caveats: Expanded clones tended on average to be more numerous among CD8+ T cells than CD4+.

CDR1 and CDR2 (germline): SGDLS, YYNGEE. This CDR3 region has 15 residues. The J segment lost 0 bases and the V segment lost 5 bases, leaving 3 bases of the junction unmatched. Points on this clone: Its antigen remains unidentified.

TCRdb keeps only in-frame clones here, not all; method: immunoSEQ multiplex PCR. The data hold about 21,000 clones, with about 89% observed a single time. Blood draws occurred at baseline, cycle 4 day 1, and cycle 7 day 1. The origin of this receptor is an adult with an advanced solid tumor such as melanoma, head and neck, liver or kidney cancer. The gene calls are TRBV9 and TRBJ2-5; 11 nucleotides align to TRBD2. The sample consisted of CD4+ or CD8+ T cells sorted from blood, taken in a trial of the OX40 agonist ivuxolimab. DNA of the CDR3: TGTGCCAGCAGTCGGGGACTAGCGGACCAAGAGACCCAGTACTTC. Amino acids: CASSRGLADQETQYF.